The present TCR beta chain was sequenced within a study of blood T cell repertoires in COVID-19 (dated by TCRdb to 2019 to 2021). With respect to the entire study: Samples from collaborators originated in the United States, Italy and Spain and spanned both the acute and convalescent phases of COVID-19. Where available, HLA class I and class II types were obtained from metadata supplied by the sample provider rather than from assay-based typing. The repertoires were made available in a free public database intended to serve as a resource for research on the immune response to SARS-CoV-2. Samples came from the ongoing ImmuneRACE study (first 160 participants) plus 1,254 subjects from 6 global collaborators. The material from the prospective study consisted of cDNA or gDNA derived from T cells, B-cell-depleted T cells, or PBMCs. Nearly every sample came with metadata listing a de-identified subject ID, COVID-19 status, age in years and sex. The dataset comprised deeply sampled blood TCRbeta repertoires from subjects exposed to, actively infected with, or recovered from COVID-19. What the research found in general, with its limitations: How much clinical and demographic metadata was included differed by source and by participant, and the metadata was provided uncurated.

Worth noting for this clone: Its antigen target is currently unknown. No much larger clone exists at a distance of one base, and base qualities are not known.

From the germline V gene, CDR1 is SGDLS and CDR2 is YYNGEE. V is cut by 0 bases and J by 4 bases, and the space between the germline ends is 10 bases. Taken from cysteine to phenylalanine, the CDR3 has 14 residues. Kept here is only the CDR3 DNA, which spans 42 bases and is read in frame from base 1. TCRbeta CDR3 regions were amplified from genomic DNA using the immunoSEQ Assay, a bias-controlled multiplex PCR. The study's own analysis went as follows. Within the assay, amplification of reference gene primers was used to estimate how many nucleated cells each sample contained. To quantify the absolute abundance of each unique TCRbeta CDR3 rearrangement, sequence reads were collapsed and filtered. For each sample, productive Simpson clonality was calculated as the square root of Simpson's diversity index across productive rearrangements. The clones in this table, taken by TCRdb from immuneACCESS, are in-frame only. Not every clone is retained; where verified, under half of the shortfall comes from an unresolved V gene, and the cause of the rest is unknown. D and trimming come from the DNA, and the V and J calls and clone size come from that table. Within this sample are around 200,000 clones, with around 84% of them counted one time only. 4.4% of the sample is held by the ten biggest clonotypes.

Each collaborating institution followed its own protocols to collect whole blood in K2EDTA tubes. For TCRbeta analysis, collaborator samples were shipped as frozen whole blood, as isolated PBMCs, or as DNA extracted from either sample type. The chain is made from TRBV9 and TRBJ1-2, and possibly TRBD1, on 6 matching bases. The specimen sequenced was peripheral blood. The receptor was isolated from a man in his fifties or sixties with acute or convalescent COVID-19. This receptor has the CDR3 CASSVEGRGYGYTF. The nucleotide sequence reads as follows: TGTGCCAGCAGCGTAGAGGGCAGGGGCTATGGCTACACCTTC.